What follows are 32 T cell receptor beta chains derived from one specimen sequenced in a study of blood T cell repertoires in COVID-19 (dated by TCRdb to 2020 to 2022). The library was built by means of the immunoSEQ multiplex PCR assay. Imported from immuneACCESS, the table was reduced by TCRdb to in-frame sequences with V and J called. These copies leave out some clones; in studies compared against another copy, an unresolved V gene accounts for under half, and the cause of the remainder is not known. In all, the sample holds around 250,000 clones, and about 88% of those were seen once. Roughly 4.8% of the sample comes from the top ten. Material: peripheral blood. The receptors stem from a woman between 35 and 50 years old who had recovered from COVID-19.

The chain has TRBV7-9 and TRBJ2-1, with 12 bases aligning to TRBD2. J gave up 3 bases and V 5 bases, and 2 bases lay outside the gene matches. Germline V gene data show CDR1 as SEHNR and CDR2 as FQNEAQ (reference sequence). The length of the CDR3 is 15 residues. The CDR3 spells CASSKTSGSYNEQFF. DNA of the CDR3: TGTGCCAGCAGCAAGACTAGCGGGAGCTACAATGAGCAGTTCTTC.

This clone was observed a few times. This chain joins TRBV5-5 and TRBJ2-7; TRBD1 agrees at 9 bases. CDR1 is SGHKS and CDR2 is YYEKEE in the germline V gene (reference sequence). The CDR3 extends over 15 amino acids. V lost 2 bases and J lost 4; bases outside the gene matches: 7. The CDR3, as DNA: TGTGCCAGCAGCTTCGCCCCGGGACAGGGTTACGAGCAGTACTTC. Protein sequence: CASSFAPGQGYEQYF.

The V and J genes are TRBV30 and TRBJ1-4; D may be TRBD1 (6 bases). The CDR3 is 12 residues long. Deletions cut 5 bases from V and 8 bases from J, with 12 bases between. CDR1 and CDR2 (germline): GTSNPN, SVGIG (reference sequence). The CDR3 DNA reads TGTGCCTGGTACCGGGACAAAGAAAAACTGTTTTTT. Amino acid sequence: CAWYRDKEKLFF.

This rearrangement joins TRBV5-4 to TRBJ2-1; 7 bases align to TRBD2. Losses at the gene ends were 0 bases for V and 5 bases for J; bases not matched to a gene: 5. CDR1 and CDR2 (germline): SGHNT, YYREEE (reference sequence). The length of the CDR3 is 15 residues. The CDR3 nucleotides are TGTGCCAGCAGCTTGGTAGCGGGTAATAACAATGAGCAGTTCTTC. This codes for CASSLVAGNNNEQFF.

The chain employs TRBV7-9 and TRBJ2-1, with 13 bases fitting TRBD2. Trimming removed 11 bases from V and 4 bases from J; junction bases left unmatched: 14. CDR3 size: 17 residues. Germline CDR1 is SEHNR and CDR2 is FQNEAQ (reference sequence). The CDR3 region has the DNA TGTGCCGGCTCATTCGGGGGACTAGCGGGGAATTACAATGAGCAGTTCTTC. Protein: CAGSFGGLAGNYNEQFF.

This chain links TRBV7-9 with TRBJ2-3; 10 bases are shared with TRBD2. Germline CDR1 reads SEHNR; CDR2 reads FQNEAQ (reference sequence). This CDR3 spans 15 amino acids. V trimming: 2 bases; J trimming: 6 bases; junction bases outside the gene matches: 5. CDR3 DNA: TGTGCCAGCAGCTTAAACAGCGGGGGGGCGGATACGCAGTATTTT. This translates into CASSLNSGGADTQYF.

The chain couples TRBV5-1 to TRBJ2-3, with 7 bases identical to TRBD2. The V gene's germline CDR1 is SGHRS and CDR2 YFSETQ. The J segment lost 4 bases and the V segment lost 4 bases, leaving 6 bases of the junction unmatched. CDR3 length: 14 amino acids. The CDR3 nucleotides read TGCGCCAGCAGCGGCGGACTAGGGTCAGATACGCAGTATTTT. Protein product: CASSGGLGSDTQYF.

The V and J genes are TRBV7-9 and TRBJ1-1, with no clear D. V lost 3 bases to trimming and J lost 2 bases, with 10 bases between them. Germline-derived CDR1 and CDR2 are SEHNR and FQNEAQ (reference sequence). The CDR3 is 14 residues long. Here the CDR3 reads CASSFDGVNTEAFF. CDR3 sequence (DNA): TGTGCCAGCAGCTTCGACGGGGTCAACACTGAAGCTTTCTTT. Using reference TRBV7-9 and TRBJ1-1 for the parts outside the CDR3, the full variable domain is DTGVSQNPRHKITKRGQNVTFRCDPISEHNRLYWYRQTLGQGPEFLTYFQNEAQLEKSRLLSDRFSAERPKGSFSTLEIQRTEQGDSAMYLCASSFDGVNTEAFFGQGTRLTVV.

The J gene is TRBJ2-5, the V gene TRBV2; 11 nucleotides agree with TRBD2. Trimming removed 8 bases from V and 4 bases from J; junction bases left unmatched: 3. The CDR3 spans 13 residues. Germline CDR1 and CDR2: SNHLY and FYNNEI. Here the CDR3 reads CASVAGGRETQYF. CDR3 bases: TGTGCCAGCGTAGCGGGGGGGCGAGAGACCCAGTACTTC.

The rearrangement links TRBV7-6 to TRBJ2-2; unclear D gene. The V end was cut by 5 bases, the J end by 5 bases, with 18 bases between. Germline CDR1 and CDR2: SGHVS and FNYEAQ. There are 16 residues in the CDR3. CDR3 coding DNA: TGTGCCAGCAGCGCGGCATCAAACGCCGCGACCGGGGAGCTGTTTTTT. This translates into CASSAASNAATGELFF.

The chain joins TRBV7-3 to TRBJ1-2; D might be TRBD1 (5 bases). V was shortened by 5 bases and J by 3 bases, with 10 bases between the two germline ends. Germline V lookup: CDR1 SGHTA, CDR2 FQGTGA. This CDR3 comprises 13 residues. The CDR3 nucleotides read TGTGCCAGCAGCCGTGGGGGGGACTATGGCTACACCTTC. It codes for CASSRGGDYGYTF.

The V and J genes are TRBV7-7 and TRBJ2-5; the match to TRBD2 covers 15 bases. V lost 5 bases to trimming and J lost 0 bases; unmatched junction nucleotides: 10. This CDR3 is 19 amino acids long. Germline V gene lookup returns CDR1 SSHAT and CDR2 FNYEAQ (reference sequence). The CDR3 here is CASSPRTSGREVYQETQYF. As DNA, the CDR3 is TGTGCCAGCAGCCCCCGGACTAGCGGGAGGGAAGTCTACCAAGAGACCCAGTACTTC.

The chain couples TRBV4-1 to TRBJ2-1, with D tentatively TRBD2 (5 bases). Germline CDR1 and CDR2: MGHRA and YSYEKL. The CDR3 totals 17 residues. V dropped 0 bases and J dropped 1 base, with 13 bases sitting between them. CDR3 protein: CASSQDVRVISYNEQFF. The CDR3 DNA reads TGCGCCAGCAGCCAAGATGTGCGGGTAATTTCCTACAATGAGCAGTTCTTC.

The rearrangement links TRBV24-1 to TRBJ2-1, with D tentatively TRBD1 (6 bases). This CDR3 contains 14 residues. The germline CDR1 and CDR2 sequences are KGHDR and SFDVKD. V gave up 5 bases and J gave up 6 bases, with 13 bases separating them. The CDR3 nucleotides read TGTGCCACCAGTGTACAGGGTCCCTTCAATGAGCAGTTCTTC. Protein: CATSVQGPFNEQFF.

This rearrangement joins TRBV12-5 to TRBJ2-5, with TRBD1 as a possible D gene (6 bases). CDR3 length equals 16 residues. Germline V gene sequence: CDR1 LGHNT, CDR2 FRNRAP. Between the trimmed V and J ends, which lost 0 bases and 2 bases, there was a span of 13 bases. DNA of the CDR3: TGTGCTAGTGGTTTGGTTTCCAGGGGCGTTCAAGAGACCCAGTACTTC. Translating it yields CASGLVSRGVQETQYF.

The V gene is TRBV2, the J gene TRBJ2-3, with 10 bases that match TRBD1. Germline V lookup: CDR1 SNHLY, CDR2 FYNNEI. This CDR3 region has 14 residues. V was clipped by 7 bases and J by 6 bases; unmatched bases: 7. DNA of the CDR3: TGTGCCAGCAACCGGGACAGGGGTTCGGATACGCAGTATTTT. This encodes CASNRDRGSDTQYF.

This chain uses TRBV28 with TRBJ1-4; the D is unclear. The germline V gene encodes CDR1 MDHEN and CDR2 SYDVKM. The CDR3 runs to 10 residues. Trimming left V 8 bases short and J 10 bases short, with 8 bases between. The CDR3 bases are TGTGCCAGCTATCGGGGAAAACTGTTTTTT. It yields the protein CASYRGKLFF. The full variable domain, with the rest looked up from reference TRBV28 and TRBJ1-4, is DVKVTQSSRYLVKRTGEKVFLECVQDMDHENMFWYRQDPGLGLRLIYFSYDVKMKEKGDIPEGYSVSREKKERFSLILESASTNQTSMYLCASYRGKLFFGSGTQLSVL.

As for this clone: Other DNA sequences in the sample encode the same CDR3. The rearrangement joins TRBV9 to TRBJ1-2, with 8 nucleotides matching TRBD1. With 3 bases clipped from V and 5 bases from J, the junction kept 6 bases outside the gene matches. The CDR3 runs to 14 residues. Germline V lookup: CDR1 SGDLS, CDR2 YYNGEE. The CDR3 coding sequence is TGTGCCAGCAGCGCTACAGGGGGGAGATATGGCTACACCTTC. Protein sequence: CASSATGGRYGYTF.

The V and J genes are TRBV12-3 or TRBV12-4 and TRBJ1-2; TRBD1 is a possible D gene (5 bases). This CDR3 comprises 13 residues. V was cut by 7 bases and J by 2 bases, with 11 bases left in between. The CDR3 DNA is TGTGCCAGCAAGGTCGGACACAACTATGGCTACACCTTC. Amino acids: CASKVGHNYGYTF.

The chain carries TRBV5-6 and TRBJ2-5; TRBD1 might be the D (6 bases). V shed 3 bases and J shed 1 base, with 19 bases lying between them. CDR1 and CDR2 (germline): SGHDT, YYEEEE. CDR3 length equals 17 residues. This CDR3 reads CASSSPTGFASQETQYF. The DNA of the CDR3 is TGTGCCAGCAGCTCTCCCACAGGGTTCGCGTCCCAAGAGACCCAGTACTTC.

This CDR3 is CASSYLDRYQPQHF. The CDR3 bases are TGTGCCAGTAGTTACCTCGACAGGTATCAGCCCCAGCATTTT. The V and J genes are TRBV19 and TRBJ1-5; maybe TRBD1 (6 bases). There are 14 residues in the CDR3. With 5 bases removed from V and 5 bases from J, the gap between germline ends came to 13 bases. Germline V gene sequence: CDR1 LNHDA, CDR2 SQIVND (reference sequence).

The V and J genes are TRBV19 and TRBJ2-2; 8 nucleotides align to TRBD1. J was trimmed by 9 bases and V by 3 bases; bases with no gene match: 12. Germline V gene lookup returns CDR1 LNHDA and CDR2 SQIVND (reference sequence). This CDR3 is built from 16 residues. The CDR3 nucleotides read TGTGCCAGTAGTATCCCGACAGGGGTGGGTACCTGGGAGCTGTTTTTT. Amino acid sequence: CASSIPTGVGTWELFF.

The V call is TRBV10-3, the J call TRBJ2-5; a weak D match, TRBD2 (5 bases). This CDR3 region has 12 residues. V shed 9 bases and J shed 3 bases, with 11 bases lying between them. Germline V gives CDR1 ENHRY, CDR2 SYGVKD. This chain's CDR3 is CAISGMEETQYF. The CDR3 nucleotides read TGTGCCATATCGGGGATGGAAGAGACCCAGTACTTC.

V is TRBV6-5 and J is TRBJ2-5; 9 nucleotides match TRBD2. Trimming took 2 bases from V and 2 from J; bases not matched to a gene: 6. Germline CDR1 reads MNHEY; CDR2 reads SVGAGI. CDR3 length equals 16 residues. CDR3 sequence: CASSYGLAGDQETQYF. As DNA, the CDR3 is TGTGCCAGCAGTTACGGGTTAGCGGGGGATCAAGAGACCCAGTACTTC.

The rearrangement links TRBV5-4 to TRBJ1-1; 9 bases align to TRBD1. Germline CDR1 SGHNT, CDR2 YYREEE (reference sequence). J gave up 3 bases and V 3 bases, and 6 bases lay outside the gene matches. This CDR3 contains 15 residues. CDR3 sequence reads: CASSSRQGVHTEAFF. The CDR3 region has the DNA TGTGCCAGCAGCTCGCGACAGGGGGTTCACACTGAAGCTTTCTTT.

The genes are TRBV7-9 and TRBJ1-2, with TRBD1 as a possible D gene (5 bases). Germline CDR1 SEHNR, CDR2 FQNEAQ (reference sequence). This CDR3 region has 15 residues. Trimming pared 8 bases from V and 3 bases from J, leaving 19 bases between. This chain's CDR3 is CASFVPGGDDYGYTF. The CDR3 bases are TGTGCCAGCTTTGTTCCGGGCGGGGACGACTATGGCTACACCTTC.

This chain links TRBV19 with TRBJ2-5; 7 positions match TRBD2. This CDR3 region has 13 residues. Trimming removed 4 bases from V and 5 bases from J; junction bases left unmatched: 4. Per the germline V gene, CDR1 is LNHDA and CDR2 is SQIVND (reference sequence). CDR3: CASSTGLTETQYF. The CDR3 coding sequence is TGTGCCAGTAGTACGGGACTAACGGAGACCCAGTACTTC.

This clone was found once. This rearrangement joins TRBV18 to TRBJ1-2; D gene uncertain. This CDR3 comprises 15 residues. Germline CDR1 and CDR2: KGHSH and LQKENI. V was clipped by 0 bases and J by 0 bases, with 8 bases between them. The CDR3 sequence is CASSPPSVTNYGYTF. CDR3 bases: TGTGCCAGCTCACCACCGTCGGTGACTAACTATGGCTACACCTTC.

The V gene is TRBV2, the J gene TRBJ2-7; 7 bases map to TRBD1. Germline V CDR1 and CDR2: SNHLY, FYNNEI. V shed 2 bases and J 3 bases; nucleotides not matched to a gene: 7. The CDR3 has 15 residues. The CDR3 here is CASSEQDRLIYEQYF. The CDR3 DNA sequence: TGTGCCAGCAGTGAACAGGACAGGCTAATCTACGAGCAGTACTTC.

The CDR3 DNA reads TGTGCCATCAGCGGGACTGGATCTAGCACAGATACGCAGTATTTT. It codes for CAISGTGSSTDTQYF. The chain uses TRBV10-3 and TRBJ2-3; a possible D gene is TRBD2 (6 bases). Germline V gene lookup returns CDR1 ENHRY and CDR2 SYGVKD. This CDR3 spans 15 amino acids. Trimming pared 6 bases from V and 0 bases from J, leaving 13 bases between.

The chain employs TRBV30 and TRBJ1-2; TRBD1 matches 8 bases. Germline-derived CDR1 and CDR2 are GTSNPN and SVGIG (reference sequence). This CDR3 region has 14 residues. V lost 5 bases to trimming and J lost 3 bases; unmatched junction nucleotides: 8. The CDR3, as DNA: TGTGCCTGGGTGAAGGACAGGGTGGACTATGGCTACACCTTC. Translating gives CAWVKDRVDYGYTF.

The chain links TRBV6-5 to TRBJ2-2; TRBD2 aligns across 7 bases. The germline V gene encodes CDR1 MNHEY and CDR2 SVGAGI. V lost 10 bases to trimming and J lost 8 bases; unmatched junction nucleotides: 4. This CDR3 spans 11 amino acids. CDR3 loop: CAIAGRGELFF. The CDR3 coding sequence is TGTGCCATCGCCGGGAGGGGGGAGCTGTTTTTT.